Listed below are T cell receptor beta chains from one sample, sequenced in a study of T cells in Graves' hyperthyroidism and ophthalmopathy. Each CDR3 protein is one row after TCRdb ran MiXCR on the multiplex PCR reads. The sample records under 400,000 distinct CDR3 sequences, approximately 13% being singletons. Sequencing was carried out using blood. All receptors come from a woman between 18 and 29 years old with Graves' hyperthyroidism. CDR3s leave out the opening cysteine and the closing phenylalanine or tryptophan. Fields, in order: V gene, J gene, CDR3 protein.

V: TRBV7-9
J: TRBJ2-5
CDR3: ASSFLAGVRETQY

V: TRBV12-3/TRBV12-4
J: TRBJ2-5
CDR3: ASSPEEELAGLSTQY

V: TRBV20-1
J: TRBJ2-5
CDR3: SASDDLGETQY

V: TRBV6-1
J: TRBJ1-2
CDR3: ASSELGRGYYGYT

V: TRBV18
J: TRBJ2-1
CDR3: ASSPESRTTAEQF

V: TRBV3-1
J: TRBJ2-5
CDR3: ASSQGGQWDGETQY

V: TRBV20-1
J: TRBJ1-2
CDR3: SANRANKAGYGYT

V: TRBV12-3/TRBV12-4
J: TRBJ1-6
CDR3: ASHPGQVNSPLH

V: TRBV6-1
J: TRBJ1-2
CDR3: ASSPILNYGYT

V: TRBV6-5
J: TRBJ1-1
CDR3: ASTARENTEAF

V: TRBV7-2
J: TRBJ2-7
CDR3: ASSQHPPYRDLYEQY

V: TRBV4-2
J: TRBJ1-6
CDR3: ASSQDHNRDGFD

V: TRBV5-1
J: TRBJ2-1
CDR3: ASSVYGEYNEQF

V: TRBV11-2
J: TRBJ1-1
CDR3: TSSLAGQRVVDTEAF

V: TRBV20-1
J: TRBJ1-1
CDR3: SARVTSAGEAF

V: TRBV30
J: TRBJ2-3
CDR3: AWSIWGVARGALTDTQY

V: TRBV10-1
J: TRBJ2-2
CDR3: ASSEGPGELF

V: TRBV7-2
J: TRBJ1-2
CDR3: ASSAIQGGNYGYT

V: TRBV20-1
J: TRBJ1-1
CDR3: SAAPRVNTEAF

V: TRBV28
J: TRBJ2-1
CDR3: AISGGLTYNEQF

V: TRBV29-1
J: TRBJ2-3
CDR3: SVLDRSTDTQY

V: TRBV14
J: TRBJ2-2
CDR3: ASSQVWDSLRSGELF

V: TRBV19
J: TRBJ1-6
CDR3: ASSPTPAGESPLH

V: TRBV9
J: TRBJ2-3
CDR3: ASSVDPSGDPTDTQY

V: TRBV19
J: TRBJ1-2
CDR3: ATTGNWGGYT

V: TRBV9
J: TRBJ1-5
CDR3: ASNEQGDQPQH

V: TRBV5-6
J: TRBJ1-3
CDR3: ASSLATGNTIY

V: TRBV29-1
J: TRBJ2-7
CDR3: SVEGGSGEQY

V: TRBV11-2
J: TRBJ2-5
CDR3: ASSLDLLAGGMTETQY

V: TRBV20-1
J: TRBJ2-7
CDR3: SARVWASAAYEQY

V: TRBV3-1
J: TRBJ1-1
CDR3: ASSQDDWMNTEAF

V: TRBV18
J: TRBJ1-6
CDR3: ASSPGDSTNSPLH

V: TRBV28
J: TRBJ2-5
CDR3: ASSPLAGVGETQY

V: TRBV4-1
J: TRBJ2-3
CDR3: ASSPGQTSTDTQY

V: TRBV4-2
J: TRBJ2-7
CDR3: ASSQEGQGAEEQY

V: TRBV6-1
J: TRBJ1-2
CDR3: ASSPDRQTKDGYT

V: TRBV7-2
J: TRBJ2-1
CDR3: ASSLRLDSEQF

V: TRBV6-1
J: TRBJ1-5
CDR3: ASSPGQSNQPQH

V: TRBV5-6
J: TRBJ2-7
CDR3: ASAASGSSYEQY

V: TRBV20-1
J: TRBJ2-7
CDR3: SASTHGGTYEQY

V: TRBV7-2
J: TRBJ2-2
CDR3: ASSRGGAGSSGELF

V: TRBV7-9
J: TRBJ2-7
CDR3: ASRLDGTSGYEQY

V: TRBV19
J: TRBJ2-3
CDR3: ASTRSGFTDTQY

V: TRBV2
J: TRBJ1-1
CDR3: ASSERIITGEPITEAF

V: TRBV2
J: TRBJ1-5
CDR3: ASSERAGQNQPQH

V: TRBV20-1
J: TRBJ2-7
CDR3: SARPVGALARYEQY

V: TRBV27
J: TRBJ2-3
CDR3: ASSLEGPRTDTQY

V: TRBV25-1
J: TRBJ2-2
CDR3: ASSVRGRTGELF

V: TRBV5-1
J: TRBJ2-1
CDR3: ASSLDREQF

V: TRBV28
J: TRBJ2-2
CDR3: ASGGWDSANTGELF

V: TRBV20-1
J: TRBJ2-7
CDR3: SARDGYRVYEQY

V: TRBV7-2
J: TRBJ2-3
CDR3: ASSLAGLTDTQY

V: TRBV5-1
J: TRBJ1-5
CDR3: ASSLEGFDNQPQH

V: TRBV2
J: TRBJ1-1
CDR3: ASTGEVTEAF

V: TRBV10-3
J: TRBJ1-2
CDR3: AAQSTGLAYGYT

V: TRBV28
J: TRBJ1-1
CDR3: ASSQEETGDTEAF

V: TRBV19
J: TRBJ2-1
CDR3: ASSMRGGTGDEQF